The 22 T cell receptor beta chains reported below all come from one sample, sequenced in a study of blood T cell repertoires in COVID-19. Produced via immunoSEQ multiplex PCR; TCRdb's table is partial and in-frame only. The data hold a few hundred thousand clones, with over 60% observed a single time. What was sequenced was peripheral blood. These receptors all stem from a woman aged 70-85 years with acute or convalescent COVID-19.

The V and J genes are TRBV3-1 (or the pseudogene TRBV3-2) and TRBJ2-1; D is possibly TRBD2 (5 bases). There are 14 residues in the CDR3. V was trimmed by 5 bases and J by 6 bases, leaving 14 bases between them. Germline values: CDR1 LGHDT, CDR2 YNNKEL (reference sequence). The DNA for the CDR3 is TGTGCCAGCAGCGGCCGGGATCGGATCAATGAGCAGTTCTTC. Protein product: CASSGRDRINEQFF.

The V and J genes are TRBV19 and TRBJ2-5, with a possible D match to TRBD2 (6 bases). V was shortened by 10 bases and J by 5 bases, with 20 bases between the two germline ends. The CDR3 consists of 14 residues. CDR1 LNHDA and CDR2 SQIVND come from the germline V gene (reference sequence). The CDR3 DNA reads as TGTGCCACCTCTAGAGCGGGCGAGTGGGAGACCCAGTACTTC. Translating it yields CATSRAGEWETQYF. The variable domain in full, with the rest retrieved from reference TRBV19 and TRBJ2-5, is DGGITQSPKYLFRKEGQNVTLSCEQNLNHDAMYWYRQDPGQGLRLIYYSQIVNDFQKGDIAEGYSVSREKKESFPLTVTSAQKNPTAFYLCATSRAGEWETQYFGPGTRLLVL.

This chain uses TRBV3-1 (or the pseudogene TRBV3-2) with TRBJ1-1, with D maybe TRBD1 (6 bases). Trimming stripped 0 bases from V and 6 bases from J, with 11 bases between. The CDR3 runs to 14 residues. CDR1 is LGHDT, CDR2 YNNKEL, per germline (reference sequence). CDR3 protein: CASSQEAGAAEAFF. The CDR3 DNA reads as TGTGCCAGCAGCCAAGAAGCAGGGGCCGCTGAAGCTTTCTTT.

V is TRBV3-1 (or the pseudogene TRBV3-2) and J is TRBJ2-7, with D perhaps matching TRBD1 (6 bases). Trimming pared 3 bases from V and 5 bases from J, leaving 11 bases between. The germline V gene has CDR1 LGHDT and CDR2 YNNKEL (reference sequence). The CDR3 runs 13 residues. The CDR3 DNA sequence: TGTGCCAGCAGCCATTGGGGGCCTCACGAGCAGTACTTC. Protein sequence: CASSHWGPHEQYF.

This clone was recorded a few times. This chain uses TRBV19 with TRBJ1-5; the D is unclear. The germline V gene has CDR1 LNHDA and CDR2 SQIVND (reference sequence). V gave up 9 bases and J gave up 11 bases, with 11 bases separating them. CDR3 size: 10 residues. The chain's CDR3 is CASGSPAQHF. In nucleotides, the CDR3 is TGTGCCAGCGGGAGCCCGGCCCAGCATTTT. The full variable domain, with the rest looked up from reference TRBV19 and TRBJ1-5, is DGGITQSPKYLFRKEGQNVTLSCEQNLNHDAMYWYRQDPGQGLRLIYYSQIVNDFQKGDIAEGYSVSREKKESFPLTVTSAQKNPTAFYLCASGSPAQHFGDGTRLSIL.

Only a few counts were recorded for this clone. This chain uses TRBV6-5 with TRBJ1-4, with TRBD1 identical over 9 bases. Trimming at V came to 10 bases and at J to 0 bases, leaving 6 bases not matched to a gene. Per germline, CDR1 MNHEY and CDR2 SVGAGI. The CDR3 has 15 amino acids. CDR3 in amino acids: CATGQGTATNEKLFF. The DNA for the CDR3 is TGTGCCACCGGACAGGGGACTGCAACTAATGAAAAACTGTTTTTT.

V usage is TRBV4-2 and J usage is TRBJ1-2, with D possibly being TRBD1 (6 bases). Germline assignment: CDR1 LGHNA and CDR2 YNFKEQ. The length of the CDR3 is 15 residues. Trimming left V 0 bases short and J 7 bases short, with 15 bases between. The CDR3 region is CASSQDQGRVGGYTF. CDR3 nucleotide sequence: TGTGCCAGCAGCCAAGACCAGGGGAGGGTTGGTGGCTACACCTTC.

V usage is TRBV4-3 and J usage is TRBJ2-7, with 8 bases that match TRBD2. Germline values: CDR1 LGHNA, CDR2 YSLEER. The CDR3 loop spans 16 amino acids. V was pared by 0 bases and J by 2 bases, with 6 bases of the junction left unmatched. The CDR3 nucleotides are TGCGCCAGCAGCCAAGATCTTGACGGGGGGGCCTACGAGCAGTACTTC. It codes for CASSQDLDGGAYEQYF.

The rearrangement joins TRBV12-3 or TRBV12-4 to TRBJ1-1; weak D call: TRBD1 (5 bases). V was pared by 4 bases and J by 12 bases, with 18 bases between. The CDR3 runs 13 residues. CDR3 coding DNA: TGTGCCAGCAGTTCTCAACCGGGACTGGGGCCTTTCTTT. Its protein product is CASSSQPGLGPFF.

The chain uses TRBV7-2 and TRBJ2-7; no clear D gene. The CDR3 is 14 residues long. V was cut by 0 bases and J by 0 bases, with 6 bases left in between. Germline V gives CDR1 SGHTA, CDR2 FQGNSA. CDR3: CASSLAGSSYEQYF. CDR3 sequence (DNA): TGTGCCAGCAGCTTAGCCGGTAGCTCCTACGAGCAGTACTTC.

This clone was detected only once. The CDR3, as DNA: TGTGCCAGCAGTTTGCGCAGGGGGACGGATACGCAGTATTTT. The encoded protein is CASSLRRGTDTQYF. The chain recombines TRBV27 with TRBJ2-3, with 7 bases fitting TRBD1. CDR1 MNHEY and CDR2 SMNVEV come from the germline V gene (reference sequence). This CDR3 is built from 14 residues. The trim removed 3 bases at V and 6 bases at J, leaving 6 bases unmatched.

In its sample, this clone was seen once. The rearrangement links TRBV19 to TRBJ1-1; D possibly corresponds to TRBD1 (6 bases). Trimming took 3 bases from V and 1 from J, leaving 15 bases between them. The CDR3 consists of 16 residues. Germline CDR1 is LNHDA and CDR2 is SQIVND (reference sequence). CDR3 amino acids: CASSIFGGRGNTEAFF. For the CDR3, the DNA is TGTGCCAGTAGTATCTTTGGAGGCAGGGGGAACACTGAAGCTTTCTTT.

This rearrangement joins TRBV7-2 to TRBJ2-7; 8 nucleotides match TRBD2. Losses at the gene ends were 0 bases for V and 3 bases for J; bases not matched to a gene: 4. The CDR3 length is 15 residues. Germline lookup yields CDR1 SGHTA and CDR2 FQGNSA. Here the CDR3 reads CASSLAAGVIYEQYF. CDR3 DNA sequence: TGTGCCAGCAGCTTAGCAGCGGGGGTGATCTACGAGCAGTACTTC.

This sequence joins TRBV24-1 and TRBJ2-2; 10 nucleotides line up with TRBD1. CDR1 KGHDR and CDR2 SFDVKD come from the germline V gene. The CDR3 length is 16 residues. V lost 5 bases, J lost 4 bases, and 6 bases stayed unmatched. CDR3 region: CATSATGTGVTGELFF. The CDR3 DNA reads TGTGCCACCAGTGCTACCGGGACAGGGGTCACCGGGGAGCTGTTTTTT.

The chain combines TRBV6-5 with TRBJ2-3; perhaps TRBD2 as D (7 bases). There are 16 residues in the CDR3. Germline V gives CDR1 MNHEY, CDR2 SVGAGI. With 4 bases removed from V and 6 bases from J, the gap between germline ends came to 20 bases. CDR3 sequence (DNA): TGTGCCAGCAGTTTACAACGGGGGGCGGGAATCGATACGCAGTATTTT. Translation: CASSLQRGAGIDTQYF.

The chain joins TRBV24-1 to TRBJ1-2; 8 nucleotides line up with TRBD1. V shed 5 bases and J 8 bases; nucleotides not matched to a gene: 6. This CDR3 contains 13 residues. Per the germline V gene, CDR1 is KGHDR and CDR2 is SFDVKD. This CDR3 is CATSGATGEGYTF. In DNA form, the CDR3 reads TGTGCCACCAGTGGCGCGACAGGGGAAGGCTACACCTTC.

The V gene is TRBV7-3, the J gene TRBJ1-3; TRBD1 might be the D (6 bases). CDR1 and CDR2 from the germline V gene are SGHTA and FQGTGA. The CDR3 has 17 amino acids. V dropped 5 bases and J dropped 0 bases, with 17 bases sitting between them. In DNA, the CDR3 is TGTGCCAGCAGCCGTGAACAGGGACGATACTCTGGAAACACCATATATTTT. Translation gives CASSREQGRYSGNTIYF.

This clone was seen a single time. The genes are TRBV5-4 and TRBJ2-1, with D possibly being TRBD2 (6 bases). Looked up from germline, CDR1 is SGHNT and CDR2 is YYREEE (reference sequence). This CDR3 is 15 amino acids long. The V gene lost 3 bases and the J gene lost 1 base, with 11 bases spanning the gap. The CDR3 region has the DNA TGTGCCAGCAGCTCATCTAGCGCTTCCTACAATGAGCAGTTCTTC. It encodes CASSSSSASYNEQFF. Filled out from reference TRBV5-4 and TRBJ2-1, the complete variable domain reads ETGVTQSPTHLIKTRGQQVTLRCSSQSGHNTVSWYQQALGQGPQFIFQYYREEENGRGNFPPRFSGLQFPNYSSELNVNALELDDSALYLCASSSSSASYNEQFFGPGTRLTVL.

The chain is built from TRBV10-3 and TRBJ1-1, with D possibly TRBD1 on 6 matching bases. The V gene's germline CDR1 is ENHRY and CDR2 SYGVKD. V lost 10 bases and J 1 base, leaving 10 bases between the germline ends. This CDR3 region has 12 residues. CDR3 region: CASRTANTEAFF. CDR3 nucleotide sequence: TGTGCCAGCCGGACAGCGAACACTGAAGCTTTCTTT.

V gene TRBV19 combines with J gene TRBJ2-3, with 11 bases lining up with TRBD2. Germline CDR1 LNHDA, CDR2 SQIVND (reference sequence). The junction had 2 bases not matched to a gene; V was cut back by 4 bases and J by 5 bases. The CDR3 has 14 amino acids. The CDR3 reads CASSTGLAEDTQYF. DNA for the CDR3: TGTGCCAGTAGTACGGGACTAGCGGAAGATACGCAGTATTTT.

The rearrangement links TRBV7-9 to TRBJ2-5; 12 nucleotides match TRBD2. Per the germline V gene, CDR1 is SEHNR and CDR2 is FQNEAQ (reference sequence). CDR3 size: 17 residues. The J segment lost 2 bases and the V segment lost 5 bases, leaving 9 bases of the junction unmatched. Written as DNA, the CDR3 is TGTGCCAGCAGCCATGGAGCTCTAGCGGGGGGGCAAGAGACCCAGTACTTC. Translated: CASSHGALAGGQETQYF. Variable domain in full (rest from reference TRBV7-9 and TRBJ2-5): DTGVSQNPRHKITKRGQNVTFRCDPISEHNRLYWYRQTLGQGPEFLTYFQNEAQLEKSRLLSDRFSAERPKGSFSTLEIQRTEQGDSAMYLCASSHGALAGGQETQYFGPGTRLLVL.

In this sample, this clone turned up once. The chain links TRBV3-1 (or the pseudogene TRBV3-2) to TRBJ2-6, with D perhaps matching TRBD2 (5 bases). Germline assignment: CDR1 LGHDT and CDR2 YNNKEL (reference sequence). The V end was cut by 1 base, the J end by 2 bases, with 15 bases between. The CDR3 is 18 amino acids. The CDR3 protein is CASSQAARGKTGANVLTF. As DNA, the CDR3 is TGTGCCAGCAGCCAAGCCGCCCGGGGAAAAACTGGGGCCAACGTCCTGACTTTC.